The TCR beta chain under discussion was sequenced for a study of T cell repertoires in cytomegalovirus infection. Study context: Researchers turned to recently identified HLA-C-restricted CMV epitopes as well as well-studied HLA-B-restricted ones. Public TCR beta signatures indicated both CMV infection and matching HLA type. Overall study findings and caveats: In two of eight donors, the top clonotype was HLA-C-restricted CMV-specific.

J lost 6 bases, V lost 1 base, and 16 bases had no gene match. Germline V lookup: CDR1 SGHDT, CDR2 YYEEEE. This CDR3 has 18 amino acids. TCRdb re-called the reads with MiXCR, one entry per CDR3 protein. This table holds 900,000 to 950,000 distinct CDR3 sequences, approximately 30% found once. Regarding this clonotype: The antigen is undetermined.

The V and J genes are TRBV5-6 and TRBJ2-7, with TRBD2 matching over 10 bases. The TCR originated in a human donor in good health (CMV status not recorded). Some clones in this sample may be carry-over from other donors' samples. The sample in question was cultured CD8+ T cells from PBMCs, obtained from culture after CMV antigen stimulation. The chain's CDR3 is CASSLLSSSGGPGGEQYF. The CDR3, as DNA: TGTGCCAGCAGCTTGTTGTCCAGTAGCGGGGGGCCAGGAGGCGAGCAGTACTTC.